This T cell receptor (beta chain) was identified during a study of cytomegalovirus exposure and HLA in healthy donors. Samples came from healthy bone marrow donors. Turning to this clone: Its matching antigen is unknown.

Trimming removed 5 bases from V and 3 bases from J; junction bases left unmatched: 1. Germline assignment: CDR1 SGHTA and CDR2 FQGNSA. The CDR3 is 14 residues long. The study's findings and limits: Reportedly, TCR beta sequences accurately predicted HLA-A and HLA-B alleles in most subjects. A later analysis appeared to link common viral pathogens to several of the most significant clusters.

Researchers ran the PCR with 60 Vbeta and 13 Jbeta primers. TCRdb's copy holds only in-frame clones and misses some; the assay was immunoSEQ multiplex PCR. The listing contains around 64,000 clones. The specimen was PBMCs. This receptor was identified in a female donor in good health and CMV-seropositive. This rearrangement joins TRBV7-2 to TRBJ2-3; the match to TRBD1 covers 11 bases. The CDR3 here is CASSRDRGTDTQYF. The CDR3 bases are TGTGCCAGCAGCAGGGACAGGGGGACAGATACGCAGTATTTT.